Listed here are 21 T cell receptor beta chains from one sample, sequenced in a study of T cell responses to AZD1222 COVID-19 vaccine. Produced via immunoSEQ multiplex PCR; TCRdb's table is partial and in-frame only. The sample records 110,000 or so clones, about nine tenths being singletons. The input for sequencing was peripheral blood, taken 28 days after the second AZD1222 dose. The origin of the receptors is an adult who received the AZD1222 COVID-19 vaccine.

The CDR3 DNA reads TGCGCCAGCAGCTTGCTCTGGAACACTGAAGCTTTCTTT. Protein: CASSLLWNTEAFF. This sequence joins TRBV5-1 and TRBJ1-1; D gene unclear. Per germline, CDR1 SGHRS and CDR2 YFSETQ. V was clipped by 1 base and J by 1 base, with 5 bases between them. The CDR3 totals 13 residues.

This chain links TRBV2 with TRBJ1-1; tentative D call: TRBD1 (6 bases). Germline V gene sequence: CDR1 SNHLY, CDR2 FYNNEI. This CDR3 comprises 16 residues. The V and J ends lost 5 bases and 1 base respectively, with 17 bases between them. The CDR3 spells CASSSSPGHSNTEAFF. Here the CDR3 DNA reads TGTGCCAGCAGTTCAAGTCCGGGACATTCGAACACTGAAGCTTTCTTT.

This sequence joins TRBV19 and TRBJ2-1, with 7 bases aligning to TRBD2. V gave up 1 base and J gave up 9 bases; unmatched junction bases: 6. This CDR3 has 14 residues. Looked up from germline, CDR1 is LNHDA and CDR2 is SQIVND (reference sequence). CDR3 sequence reads: CASSIGGTTFEQFF. The DNA for the CDR3 is TGTGCCAGTAGTATAGGGGGGACTACCTTTGAGCAGTTCTTC.

The chain combines TRBV7-3 with TRBJ2-6; TRBD2 matches at 7 bases. There are 15 residues in the CDR3. V shed 2 bases and J 3 bases; nucleotides not matched to a gene: 1. Germline loops: CDR1 SGHTA, CDR2 FQGTGA. The DNA of the CDR3 is TGTGCCAGCAGCTTACCGGGAGGTGGGGCCAACGTCCTGACTTTC. It encodes CASSLPGGGANVLTF. Looking up the rest from reference TRBV7-3 and TRBJ2-6 gives the full variable domain: GAGVSQTPSNKVTEKGKYVELRCDPISGHTALYWYRQSLGQGPEFLIYFQGTGAADDSGLPNDRFFAVRPEGSVSTLKIQRTERGDSAVYLCASSLPGGGANVLTFGAGSRLTVL.

The CDR3 reads CSVEGVVGPHAYNEQFF. CDR3 coding DNA: TGCAGCGTTGAAGGGGTGGTCGGACCCCATGCCTACAATGAGCAGTTCTTC. The chain combines TRBV29-1 with TRBJ2-1; no clear D gene. Trimming stripped 1 base from V and 2 bases from J, with 18 bases between. Germline CDR1 reads SQVTM; CDR2 reads ANQGSEA. The CDR3 extends over 17 amino acids.

This clone is a singleton in its sample. One end of the junction fails to match germline, which may point to a read error. The chain combines TRBV27 with TRBJ1-3; D is unclear. This CDR3 is 15 amino acids long. Germline V gene sequence: CDR1 MNHEY, CDR2 SMNVEV (reference sequence). The CDR3 DNA reads as TGTGCCAGCAGGCCAATAGGAACCTCTGGAAGCACCATATATTTT. Its protein product is CASRPIGTSGSTIYF.

The rearrangement links TRBV20-1 to TRBJ1-4; the D is unclear. The CDR3 contains 14 residues. Germline CDR1 and CDR2: DFQATT and SNEGSKA (reference sequence). V was shortened by 3 bases and J by 4 bases, with 12 bases between the two germline ends. In DNA, the CDR3 is TGCAGTGCTAGTAAAGGGCAGTTTAATGAAAAACTGTTTTTT. It encodes CSASKGQFNEKLFF.

The chain joins TRBV2 to TRBJ1-5, with TRBD1 matching over 7 bases. Trimming took 4 bases from V and 6 from J; bases not matched to a gene: 9. This CDR3 has 15 residues. Germline CDR1 reads SNHLY; CDR2 reads FYNNEI. CDR3 protein: CASSAQGGESQPQHF. CDR3 coding DNA: TGTGCCAGCAGTGCCCAGGGGGGCGAGAGTCAGCCCCAGCATTTT.

The V and J genes are TRBV9 and TRBJ2-2; a possible D gene is TRBD1 (6 bases). The ends were cut back, 4 bases at V and 2 bases at J, with 9 bases in the middle. Looked up from germline, CDR1 is SGDLS and CDR2 is YYNGEE. CDR3 size: 14 residues. CDR3 in DNA: TGTGCCAGCAGCACGGGACACAACACCGGGGAGCTGTTTTTT. Its protein product is CASSTGHNTGELFF.

The CDR3 here is CASSLGTSGGAWNEQFF. The CDR3 DNA reads as TGCGCCAGCAGCTTGGGGACTAGCGGGGGGGCTTGGAATGAGCAGTTCTTC. The J gene is TRBJ2-1, the V gene TRBV5-1, with 15 nucleotides matching TRBD2. After removal of 0 bases from V and 7 bases from J, the junction contained 5 bases not matched to a gene. The CDR3 consists of 17 residues. CDR1 SGHRS and CDR2 YFSETQ come from the germline V gene.

CDR3 region: CASSEAAGVLSGNTIYF. The CDR3, as DNA: TGTGCCAGCAGTGAAGCGGCGGGGGTATTATCCGGAAACACCATATATTTT. This sequence joins TRBV6-1 and TRBJ1-3; D possibly corresponds to TRBD1 (5 bases). Germline CDR1 and CDR2: MNHNS and SASEGT. The CDR3 spans 17 residues. The ends were cut back, 0 bases at V and 4 bases at J, with 16 bases in the middle.

The chain couples TRBV6-5 to TRBJ1-1; D ambiguous. Germline V gene lookup returns CDR1 MNHEY and CDR2 SVGAGI. The CDR3 runs 14 residues. Trimming shortened V by 1 base and J by 1 base, and 7 bases separated the two germline ends. The CDR3, as DNA: TGTGCCAGCAGTTACTGGGGTCAGAACACTGAAGCTTTCTTT. It translates to CASSYWGQNTEAFF.

The chain uses TRBV7-2 and TRBJ1-1, with TRBD1 matching over 7 bases. The CDR3 covers 14 residues. Germline assignment: CDR1 SGHTA and CDR2 FQGNSA. V was pared by 3 bases and J by 6 bases, with 7 bases of the junction left unmatched. CDR3 loop: CASSFLRGPAEAFF. CDR3 bases: TGTGCCAGCAGCTTCCTGAGGGGGCCGGCTGAAGCTTTCTTT. The full variable domain, its missing parts supplied by reference TRBV7-2 and TRBJ1-1, is GAGVSQSPSNKVTEKGKDVELRCDPISGHTALYWYRQSLGQGLEFLIYFQGNSAPDKSGLPSDRFSAERTGGSVSTLTIQRTQQEDSAVYLCASSFLRGPAEAFFGQGTRLTVV.

The V and J genes are TRBV5-5 and TRBJ1-1, with 8 nucleotides matching TRBD1. This CDR3 spans 13 amino acids. The germline V gene has CDR1 SGHKS and CDR2 YYEKEE (reference sequence). With V trimmed by 4 bases and J by 4 bases, 3 bases remained unmatched. The CDR3 region is CASSRQGPTEAFF. The DNA for the CDR3 is TGTGCCAGCAGCCGACAGGGGCCCACTGAAGCTTTCTTT. Filled out from reference TRBV5-5 and TRBJ1-1, the complete variable domain reads DAGVTQSPTHLIKTRGQQVTLRCSPISGHKSVSWYQQVLGQGPQFIFQYYEKEERGRGNFPDRFSARQFPNYSSELNVNALLLGDSALYLCASSRQGPTEAFFGQGTRLTVV.

The rearrangement joins TRBV6-6 to TRBJ1-1, with 9 nucleotides matching TRBD1. There are 13 residues in the CDR3. The germline gives CDR1 MNHNY, CDR2 SVGAGI (reference sequence). V shed 5 bases, J shed 11 bases, and the junction held 9 bases outside the gene matches. The chain's CDR3 is CASSQQGAGRAFF. In nucleotides, the CDR3 is TGTGCCAGCAGTCAACAGGGGGCAGGCAGGGCTTTCTTT.

V and J are TRBV7-9 and TRBJ1-4; 7 bases line up with TRBD1. The V gene end was trimmed by 7 bases and the J gene end by 7 bases; junction bases not matched to a gene: 6. Germline CDR1 SEHNR, CDR2 FQNEAQ (reference sequence). This CDR3 spans 13 amino acids. CDR3 protein: CASKRGQGEKLFF. CDR3 DNA sequence: TGTGCCAGCAAAAGGGGGCAGGGTGAAAAACTGTTTTTT.

The J gene is TRBJ2-3, the V gene TRBV6-4; D could derive from TRBD1 or TRBD2 (6 bases each). Between the trimmed V and J ends, which lost 5 bases and 3 bases, there was a span of 12 bases. This CDR3 is built from 14 residues. Germline V gives CDR1 MRHNA, CDR2 SNTAGT. The CDR3 DNA sequence: TGTGCCAGCAGTTCCCGGGGGCGAACAGATACGCAGTATTTT. It codes for CASSSRGRTDTQYF.

V gene TRBV18 combines with J gene TRBJ2-7; D unresolved. V was pared by 2 bases and J by 2 bases, with 7 bases between. The CDR3 is 13 amino acids. Germline V lookup: CDR1 KGHSH, CDR2 LQKENI. The CDR3 sequence is CASSPSRAYEQYF. CDR3 nucleotide sequence: TGTGCCAGCTCACCATCCCGAGCCTACGAGCAGTACTTC.

This clone was seen a single time. The chain carries TRBV7-2 and TRBJ1-2; D gene unclear. The V and J ends lost 5 bases and 2 bases respectively, with 9 bases between them. This CDR3 contains 13 residues. Germline V CDR1 and CDR2: SGHTA, FQGNSA. As DNA, the CDR3 is TGTGCCAGCAGCCCCAACGACAACTATGGCTACACCTTC. Its protein product is CASSPNDNYGYTF.

The V call is TRBV2, the J call TRBJ2-5; the D is unclear. CDR1 and CDR2 from the germline V gene are SNHLY and FYNNEI. The CDR3 sequence is 14 residues long. V was clipped by 4 bases and J by 2 bases, with 11 bases between them. CDR3 sequence (DNA): TGTGCCAGCAGTGGGGTGTACAGTCAAGAGACCCAGTACTTC. Protein sequence: CASSGVYSQETQYF.

The chain combines TRBV13 with TRBJ1-1; D is ambiguous. Trimming removed 3 bases at V and 1 base at J, with 9 bases between. The CDR3 length is 14 residues. Germline V gene sequence: CDR1 PRHDT, CDR2 FYEKMQ (reference sequence). CDR3: CASSLRGRNTEAFF. CDR3 DNA sequence: TGTGCCAGCAGCTTGCGGGGAAGGAACACTGAAGCTTTCTTT.